A selection of T cell receptor beta chains follows, all from one sample in a study of blood T cell repertoires in COVID-19. Sequenced by immunoSEQ multiplex PCR; TCRdb stores in-frame clones only, minus some. The sample consists of roughly 180,000 clones, more than 80% of them appearing once. The sample was peripheral blood. The receptors were sampled from a woman in her fifties or sixties with acute or convalescent COVID-19. Each CDR3 is given with its conserved first and last residue. D genes are given only for firm matches. Rows may omit the clone size; those that give it use once, few, many or a size class.

cdr3_nt	cdr3_aa	j_call	d_call	v_call	clone_size
TGTGCCAGCAGCTTAGAGCCGACAGCCCTGAAGGGCGAGCAGTACTTC	CASSLEPTALKGEQYF	TRBJ2-7	.	TRBV7-6	.
TGTGCCAGTAGTATAGCCAGGGGGCGAACTGAAGCTTTCTTT	CASSIARGRTEAFF	TRBJ1-1	TRBD1	TRBV19	once
TGTGCCAGTAGTACCGGACAGGGCACCCTGTTTTTT	CASSTGQGTLFF	TRBJ1-4	TRBD1	TRBV19	once
TGCGCCAGTCATAGCAGTACGAACACCGGGGAGCTGTTTTTT	CASHSSTNTGELFF	TRBJ2-2	.	TRBV10-2	.
TGTGCCAGCAGCCTTGGGGGACAGGGAAGGACTGAAGCTTTCTTT	CASSLGGQGRTEAFF	TRBJ1-1	TRBD1	TRBV3-1/TRBV3-2	once
TGCGCCAGCAGATTATATCAGGGGCAAGGGAATGAAAAACTGTTTTTT	CASRLYQGQGNEKLFF	TRBJ1-4	.	TRBV5-1	.
TGTGCCAGCAGTTTATCGGGGGAAAAACTGTTTTTT	CASSLSGEKLFF	TRBJ1-4	.	TRBV28	once
TGTGCCAGTAGTAGTGGCAGGCCGAACACTGAAGCTTTCTTT	CASSSGRPNTEAFF	TRBJ1-1	.	TRBV19	.
TGTGCCAGCAGTTCGGGTAGCGGGATAAGCACAGATACGCAGTATTTT	CASSSGSGISTDTQYF	TRBJ2-3	TRBD2	TRBV28	few
TGTGCCTGGACCCAAGGGCCGGGGATGGGGGGCTACACCTTC	CAWTQGPGMGGYTF	TRBJ1-2	.	TRBV30	.
TGCGCCAGCAGTTACGGGGAGGACACCAATTCACCCCTCCACTTT	CASSYGEDTNSPLHF	TRBJ1-6	.	TRBV5-1	.
TGTGCCAGCAAGGCCTCAAAGAGGCTCACTGAAGCTTTCTTT	CASKASKRLTEAFF	TRBJ1-1	.	TRBV2	.
TGTGCCAGCAGTCTACTAGCGGGAGTGGGGAATGAGCAGTTCTTC	CASSLLAGVGNEQFF	TRBJ2-1	TRBD2	TRBV6-4	.
TGTGCCAGCACACCTTCTCGGGGACAGGGGAACTATGGCTACACCTTC	CASTPSRGQGNYGYTF	TRBJ1-2	TRBD1	TRBV28	.
TGTGCCAGCAGCTGGGGGGACACCGGGGAGCTGTTTTTT	CASSWGDTGELFF	TRBJ2-2	.	TRBV7-3	.
TGTGCCAGCAGCCGTAGCCGGAGCTCCTACAATGAGCAGTTCTTC	CASSRSRSSYNEQFF	TRBJ2-1	.	TRBV7-3	many
TGTGCCAGCAGCTTTAGAGGCTCTGGAAACGCCATATATTTT	CASSFRGSGNAIYF	TRBJ1-3	.	TRBV7-2	.
TGTGCCAGCAGTAGGACAGGGCCGGACACTGAAGCTTTCTTT	CASSRTGPDTEAFF	TRBJ1-1	TRBD1	TRBV6-5	.
TGTGCCTGGAGTGTAATAAATAGCGGGAGAGTAGCCAAAAACATTCAGTACTTC	CAWSVINSGRVAKNIQYF	TRBJ2-4	TRBD2	TRBV30	once
TGTGCCACCAGTGACCCGACTCAGAATGAGCAGTTCTTC	CATSDPTQNEQFF	TRBJ2-1	.	TRBV24-1	.
TGTGCCAGCAGTTTATCCCCAGGGACCGGGGAGCTGTTTTTT	CASSLSPGTGELFF	TRBJ2-2	.	TRBV28	once
TGTGCCAGCAGTTACGGCACAGGGGGGGGCACTGAAGCTTTCTTT	CASSYGTGGGTEAFF	TRBJ1-1	TRBD1	TRBV6-5	.
TGCGCCAGCAGCCCTCACCAGGGGCTCTCTGGAAACACCATATATTTT	CASSPHQGLSGNTIYF	TRBJ1-3	.	TRBV4-1	.
TGTGCCAGCAGCTTTTCCGGGAAAACGGGGGAGCCCCAGCATTTT	CASSFSGKTGEPQHF	TRBJ1-5	.	TRBV11-2	few
TGTGCCAGTAGTCTACTAGCTGCCGGGGAGCTGTTTTTT	CASSLLAAGELFF	TRBJ2-2	.	TRBV19	.
TGTGCCAGCAGCCAAGTCGGGACTGAAGCTTTCTTT	CASSQVGTEAFF	TRBJ1-1	.	TRBV3-1/TRBV3-2	.
TGTGCCAGTAGTATCTCTACTACAGATACGCAGTATTTT	CASSISTTDTQYF	TRBJ2-3	.	TRBV19	.
TGTGCCAGCTCACCTATTCGACTAGCTCTCAATGAGCAGTTCTTC	CASSPIRLALNEQFF	TRBJ2-1	TRBD2	TRBV18	.
TGTGCCAGCAGCCAAGAGAGGCTAGCGGGACGCAATGAGCAGTTCTTC	CASSQERLAGRNEQFF	TRBJ2-1	TRBD2	TRBV14	.
TGTGCCAGTAGTAGACAAAGGGGTCTAGCGGGATATTATGAGCAGTTCTTC	CASSRQRGLAGYYEQFF	TRBJ2-1	TRBD2	TRBV19	once
TGCGCCAGCGCATCAGGGCCCTACCAAGAGACCCAGTACTTC	CASASGPYQETQYF	TRBJ2-5	.	TRBV4-1	.
TGTGCCAGCAGCTTGGAACGACAGGGCTCTAATGAAAAACTGTTTTTT	CASSLERQGSNEKLFF	TRBJ1-4	TRBD1	TRBV5-5	.
TGTGCCAGCCGAGATCAGGTGGGTCGGGCTTTCTTT	CASRDQVGRAFF	TRBJ1-1	.	TRBV6-4	.
TGTGCCAGCAGTGGAGACAGGGTACACAATGAGCAGTTCTTC	CASSGDRVHNEQFF	TRBJ2-1	TRBD1	TRBV25-1	.
TGCGCCAGCAGCTTGGCCGTCTCTAGCGGGACCTACGGGGAGCTGTTTTTT	CASSLAVSSGTYGELFF	TRBJ2-2	TRBD2	TRBV5-1	.
TGTGCCACCAGGGACACAGGAGCAGATACGCAGTATTTT	CATRDTGADTQYF	TRBJ2-3	.	TRBV24-1	.
TGTGCCAGCAGCTCCCCGGGACAGGGGAACTATGGCTACACCTTC	CASSSPGQGNYGYTF	TRBJ1-2	TRBD1	TRBV5-4	.
TGTGCCAGCAGCCAGGCCGTTCAGATCCACGAGCAGTACTTC	CASSQAVQIHEQYF	TRBJ2-7	.	TRBV3-1/TRBV3-2	.
TGTGCCAGCAGCTTAGACGAGGGCTACACCTTC	CASSLDEGYTF	TRBJ1-2	.	TRBV7-8	.
TGTGCCAGCAGCTTATTAGTTCGCCCCGGGGGGGAGCAGTTCTTC	CASSLLVRPGGEQFF	TRBJ2-1	TRBD2	TRBV11-2	.
TGCGCCAGCAGCCCCACAAATACGGACAGGGCCTCCACCGGGGAGCTGTTTTTT	CASSPTNTDRASTGELFF	TRBJ2-2	TRBD1	TRBV4-1	.
TGTGCCAGCAGCCAAGGAAGAGGGAACACTGAAGCTTTCTTT	CASSQGRGNTEAFF	TRBJ1-1	.	TRBV3-1/TRBV3-2	.
TGTGCCAGCAGCTTTACAGGGCAGTACGAGCAGTACTTC	CASSFTGQYEQYF	TRBJ2-7	.	TRBV2	.
TGTGCCAGCAGTTTACAGGAGATCAATCAGCCCCAGCATTTT	CASSLQEINQPQHF	TRBJ1-5	.	TRBV6-6	many
TGTGCCAGCAGTTTGGCCGGGACAGGGCCACAAGAGACCCAGTACTTC	CASSLAGTGPQETQYF	TRBJ2-5	TRBD1	TRBV28	.
TGTGCCAGCAGCCCTGGTGGGGGGATTAATTCACCCCTCCACTTT	CASSPGGGINSPLHF	TRBJ1-6	.	TRBV4-2	.
TGTGCCAGTAGTACCGTCACCCTTGTCCGACAGGGTGCCCCTGAGCAGTTCTTC	CASSTVTLVRQGAPEQFF	TRBJ2-1	TRBD1	TRBV19	.
TGTGCCAGCAGCCCCGCGCGGGGCACTGAAGCTTTCTTT	CASSPARGTEAFF	TRBJ1-1	.	TRBV7-3	.
TGTGCCAGCAGTTTGGGGCTGGGGACCCAGTACTTC	CASSLGLGTQYF	TRBJ2-5	.	TRBV28	.